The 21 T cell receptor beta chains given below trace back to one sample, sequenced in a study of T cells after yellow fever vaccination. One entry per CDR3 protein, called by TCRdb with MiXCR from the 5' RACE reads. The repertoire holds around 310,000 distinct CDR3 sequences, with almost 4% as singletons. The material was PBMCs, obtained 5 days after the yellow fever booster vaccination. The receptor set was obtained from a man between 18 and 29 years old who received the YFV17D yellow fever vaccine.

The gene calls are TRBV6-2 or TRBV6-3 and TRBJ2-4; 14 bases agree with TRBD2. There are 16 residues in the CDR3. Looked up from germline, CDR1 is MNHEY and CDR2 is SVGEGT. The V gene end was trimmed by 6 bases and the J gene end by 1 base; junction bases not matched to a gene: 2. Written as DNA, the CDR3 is TGTGCCAGCAGACGGACTAGCGGGGGGGCCAAAAACATTCAGTACTTC. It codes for CASRRTSGGAKNIQYF.

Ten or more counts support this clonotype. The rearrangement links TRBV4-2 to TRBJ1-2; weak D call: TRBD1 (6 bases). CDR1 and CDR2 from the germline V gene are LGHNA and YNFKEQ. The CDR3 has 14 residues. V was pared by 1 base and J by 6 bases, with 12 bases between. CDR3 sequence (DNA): TGTGCCAGCAGCCAAGGTTCGGGGGGCAATGGCTACACCTTC. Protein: CASSQGSGGNGYTF.

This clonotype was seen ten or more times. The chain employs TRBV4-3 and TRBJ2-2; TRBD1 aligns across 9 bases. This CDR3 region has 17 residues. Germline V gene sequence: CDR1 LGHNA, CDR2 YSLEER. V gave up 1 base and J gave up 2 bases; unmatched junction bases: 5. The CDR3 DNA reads TGCGCCAGCAGCCAAGGAACAGGGGGCGCAAACACCGGGGAGCTGTTTTTT. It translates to CASSQGTGGANTGELFF.

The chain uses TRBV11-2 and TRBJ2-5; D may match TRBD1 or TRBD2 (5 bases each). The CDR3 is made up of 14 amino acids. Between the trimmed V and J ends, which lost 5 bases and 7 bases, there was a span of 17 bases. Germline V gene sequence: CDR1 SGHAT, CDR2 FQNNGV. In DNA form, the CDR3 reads TGTGCCAGCAGCCAAGGGACCGTCGAGGCGACCCAGTACTTC. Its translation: CASSQGTVEATQYF.

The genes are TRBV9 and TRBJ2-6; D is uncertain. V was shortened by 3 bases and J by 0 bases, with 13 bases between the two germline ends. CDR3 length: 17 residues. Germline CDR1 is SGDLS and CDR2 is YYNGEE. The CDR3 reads CASSGNSQRSGANVLTF. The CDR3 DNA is TGTGCCAGCAGCGGGAACTCACAGCGCTCTGGGGCCAACGTCCTGACTTTC.

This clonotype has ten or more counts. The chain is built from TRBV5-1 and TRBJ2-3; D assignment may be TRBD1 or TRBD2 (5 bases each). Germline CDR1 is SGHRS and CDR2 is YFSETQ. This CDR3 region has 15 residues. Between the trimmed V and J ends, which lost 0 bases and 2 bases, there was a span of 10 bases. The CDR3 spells CASSLVGAATDTQYF. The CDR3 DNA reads TGCGCCAGCAGCTTGGTCGGGGCCGCCACAGATACGCAGTATTTT.

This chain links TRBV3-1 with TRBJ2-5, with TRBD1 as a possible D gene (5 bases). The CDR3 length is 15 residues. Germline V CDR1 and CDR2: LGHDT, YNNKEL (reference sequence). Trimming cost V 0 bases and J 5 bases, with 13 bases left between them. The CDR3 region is CASSQEVIGVETQYF. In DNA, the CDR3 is TGTGCCAGCAGCCAAGAAGTGATAGGGGTCGAGACCCAGTACTTC.

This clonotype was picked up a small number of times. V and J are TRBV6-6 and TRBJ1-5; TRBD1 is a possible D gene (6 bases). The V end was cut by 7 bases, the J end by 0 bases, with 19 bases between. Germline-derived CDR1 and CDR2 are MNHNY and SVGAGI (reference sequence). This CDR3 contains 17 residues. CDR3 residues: CASNNQGWLYSNQPQHF. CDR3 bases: TGTGCCAGCAACAATCAGGGGTGGCTATATAGCAATCAGCCCCAGCATTTT.

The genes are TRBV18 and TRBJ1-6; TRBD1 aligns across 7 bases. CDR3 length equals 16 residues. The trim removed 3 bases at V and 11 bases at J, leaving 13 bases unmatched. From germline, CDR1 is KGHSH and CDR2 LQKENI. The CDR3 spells CASSPTRQGDSTPLHF. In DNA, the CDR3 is TGTGCCAGCTCACCTACCCGACAGGGAGATTCGACACCCCTCCACTTT.

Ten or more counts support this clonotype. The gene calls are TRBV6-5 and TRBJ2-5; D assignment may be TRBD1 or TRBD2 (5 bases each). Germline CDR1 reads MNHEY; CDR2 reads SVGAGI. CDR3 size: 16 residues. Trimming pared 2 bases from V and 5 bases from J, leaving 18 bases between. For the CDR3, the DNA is TGTGCCAGCAGTTACAGGGCCTGGGGACCGGGGGAGACCCAGTACTTC. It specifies CASSYRAWGPGETQYF.

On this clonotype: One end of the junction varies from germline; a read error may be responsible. The CDR3 bases are TGTTCCAGCAGTGTCTTTCAGGGGTTGGCAGATACGCAGTATTTT. It translates to CSSSVFQGLADTQYF. This chain joins TRBV6-1 and TRBJ2-3, with D perhaps TRBD1 (6 bases). The CDR3 extends over 15 amino acids. Germline lookup yields CDR1 MNHNS and CDR2 SASEGT.

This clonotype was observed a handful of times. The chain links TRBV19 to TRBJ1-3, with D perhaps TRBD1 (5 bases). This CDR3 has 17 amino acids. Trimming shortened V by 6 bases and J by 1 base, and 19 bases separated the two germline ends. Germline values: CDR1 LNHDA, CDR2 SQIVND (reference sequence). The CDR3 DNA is TGTGCCAGTAGCCCTCGGGACTCCGATCCGTCTGGAAACACCATATATTTT. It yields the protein CASSPRDSDPSGNTIYF.

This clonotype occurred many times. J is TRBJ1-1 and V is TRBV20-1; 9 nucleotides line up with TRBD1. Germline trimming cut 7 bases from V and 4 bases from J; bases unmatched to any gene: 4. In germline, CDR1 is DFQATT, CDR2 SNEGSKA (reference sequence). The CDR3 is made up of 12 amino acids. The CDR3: CSVRDRVTEAFF. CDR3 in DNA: TGCAGTGTACGGGACAGGGTCACTGAAGCTTTCTTT.

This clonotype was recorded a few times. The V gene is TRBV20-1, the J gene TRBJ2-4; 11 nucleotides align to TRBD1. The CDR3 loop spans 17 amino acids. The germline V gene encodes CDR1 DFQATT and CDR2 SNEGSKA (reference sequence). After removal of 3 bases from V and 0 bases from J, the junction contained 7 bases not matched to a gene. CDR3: CSASPSDRGRAKNIQYF. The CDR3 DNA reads TGCAGTGCTAGCCCTTCGGACAGGGGGCGAGCCAAAAACATTCAGTACTTC.

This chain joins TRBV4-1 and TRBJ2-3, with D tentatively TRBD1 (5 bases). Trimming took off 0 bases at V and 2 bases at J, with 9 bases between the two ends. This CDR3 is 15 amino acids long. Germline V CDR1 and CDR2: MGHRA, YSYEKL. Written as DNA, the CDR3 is TGCGCCAGCAGCCAAGAAGACAGAGTCACAGATACGCAGTATTTT. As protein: CASSQEDRVTDTQYF.

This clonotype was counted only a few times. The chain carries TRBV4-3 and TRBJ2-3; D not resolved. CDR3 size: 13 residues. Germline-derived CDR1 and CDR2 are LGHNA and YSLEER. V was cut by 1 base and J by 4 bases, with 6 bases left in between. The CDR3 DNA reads TGCGCCAGCAGCCAAGTGTCAGCAGATACGCAGTATTTT. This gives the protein CASSQVSADTQYF.

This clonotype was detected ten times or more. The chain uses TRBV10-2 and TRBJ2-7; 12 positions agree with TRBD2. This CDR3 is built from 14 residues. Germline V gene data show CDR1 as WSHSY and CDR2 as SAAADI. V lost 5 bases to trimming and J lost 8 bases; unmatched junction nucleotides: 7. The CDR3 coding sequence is TGCGCCAGCAGTCTGACTAGCGGGAGCTATAAGCAGTACGTC. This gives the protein CASSLTSGSYKQYV.

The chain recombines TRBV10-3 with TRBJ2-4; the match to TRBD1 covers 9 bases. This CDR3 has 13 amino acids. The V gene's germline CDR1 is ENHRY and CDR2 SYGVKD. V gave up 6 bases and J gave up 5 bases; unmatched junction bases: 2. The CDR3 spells CAISRDRENIQYF. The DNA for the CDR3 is TGTGCCATCAGCAGGGACAGGGAAAACATTCAGTACTTC.

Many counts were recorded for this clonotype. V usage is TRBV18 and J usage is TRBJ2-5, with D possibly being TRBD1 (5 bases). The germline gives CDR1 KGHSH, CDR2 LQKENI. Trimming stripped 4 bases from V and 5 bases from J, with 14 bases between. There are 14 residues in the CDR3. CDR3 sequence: CASSLGRAWETQYF. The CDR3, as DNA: TGTGCCAGCTCACTCGGCAGGGCTTGGGAGACCCAGTACTTC.

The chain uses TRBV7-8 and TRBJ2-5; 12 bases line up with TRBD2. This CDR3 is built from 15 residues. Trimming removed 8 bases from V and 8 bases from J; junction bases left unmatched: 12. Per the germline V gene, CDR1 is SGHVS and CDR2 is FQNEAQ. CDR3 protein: CASVLAGGKWSTQYF. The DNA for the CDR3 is TGTGCCAGCGTTCTAGCGGGGGGGAAATGGTCCACCCAGTACTTC.

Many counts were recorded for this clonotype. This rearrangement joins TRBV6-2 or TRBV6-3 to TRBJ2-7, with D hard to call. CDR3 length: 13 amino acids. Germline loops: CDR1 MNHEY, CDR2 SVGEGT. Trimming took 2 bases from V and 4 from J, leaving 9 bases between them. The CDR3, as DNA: TGTGCCAGCAGTTACGACATAGCTTACGAGCAGTACTTC. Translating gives CASSYDIAYEQYF.